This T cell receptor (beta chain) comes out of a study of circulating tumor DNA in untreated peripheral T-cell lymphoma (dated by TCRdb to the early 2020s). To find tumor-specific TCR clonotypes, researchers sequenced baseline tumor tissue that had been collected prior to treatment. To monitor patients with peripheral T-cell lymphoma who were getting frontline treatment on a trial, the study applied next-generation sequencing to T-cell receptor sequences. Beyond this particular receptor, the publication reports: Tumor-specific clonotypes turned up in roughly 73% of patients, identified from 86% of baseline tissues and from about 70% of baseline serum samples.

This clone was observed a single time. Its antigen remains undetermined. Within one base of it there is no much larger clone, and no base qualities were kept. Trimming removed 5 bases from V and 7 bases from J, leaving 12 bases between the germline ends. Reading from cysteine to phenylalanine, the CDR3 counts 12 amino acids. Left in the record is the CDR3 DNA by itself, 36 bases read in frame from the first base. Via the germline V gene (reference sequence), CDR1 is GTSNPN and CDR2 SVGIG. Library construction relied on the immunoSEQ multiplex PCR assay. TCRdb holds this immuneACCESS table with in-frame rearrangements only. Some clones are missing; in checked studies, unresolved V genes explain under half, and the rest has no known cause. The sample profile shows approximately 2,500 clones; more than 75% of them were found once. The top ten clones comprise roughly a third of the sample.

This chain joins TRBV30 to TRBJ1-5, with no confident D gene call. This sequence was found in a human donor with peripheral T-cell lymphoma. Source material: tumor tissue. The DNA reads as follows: TGTGCCTGGGGCCGATTTGGGCAGCCCCAGCATTTT. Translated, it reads CAWGRFGQPQHF.